Shown below are 19 T cell receptor beta chains from a single sample sequenced in a study of OX40 agonist ivuxolimab in advanced cancers. Assay: immunoSEQ multiplex PCR; the TCRdb copy retains only in-frame clones and omits some. The table has 98,000 or so clones, approximately 86% seen once. The sequencing used CD4+ or CD8+ T cells sorted from blood, collected in a trial of the OX40 agonist ivuxolimab. The receptors stem from an adult with an advanced solid tumor such as melanoma, head and neck, liver or kidney cancer.

This clone has a handful of counts. The V call is TRBV5-1, the J call TRBJ1-2; D remains ambiguous. V lost 4 bases, J lost 8 bases, and 15 bases lay in between. Germline CDR1 reads SGHRS; CDR2 reads YFSETQ. The CDR3 covers 13 residues. The CDR3, as DNA: TGCGCCAGCAGCCTCTCCGGAATTGAAGGCTACACCTTC. Its translation is CASSLSGIEGYTF.

V gene TRBV19 combines with J gene TRBJ1-3, with TRBD1 as a possible D gene (6 bases). Germline V gene lookup returns CDR1 LNHDA and CDR2 SQIVND (reference sequence). Between the trimmed V and J ends, which lost 3 bases and 0 bases, there was a span of 9 bases. The CDR3 loop spans 15 amino acids. The CDR3 nucleotides read TGTGCCAGTAGTATGGGGGACAACTCTGGAAACACCATATATTTT. Protein: CASSMGDNSGNTIYF.

The chain combines TRBV6-6 with TRBJ1-6, with a tentative D call TRBD1 (6 bases). CDR1 and CDR2 from the germline V gene are MNHNY and SVGAGI (reference sequence). V lost 4 bases to trimming and J lost 10 bases, with 17 bases between them. The length of the CDR3 is 15 residues. In DNA, the CDR3 is TGTGCCAGCAGTTCCCAAGAGGGGGTGCGCTCACCCCTCCACTTT. This sequence encodes CASSSQEGVRSPLHF.

The CDR3 loop is CASSPQEGVGEQFF. The CDR3 DNA sequence: TGTGCCAGCAGCCCCCAGGAAGGAGTCGGTGAGCAGTTCTTC. J is TRBJ2-1 and V is TRBV6-6; no clear D gene. Germline assignment: CDR1 MNHNY and CDR2 SVGAGI (reference sequence). V dropped 6 bases and J dropped 9 bases, with 18 bases sitting between them. CDR3 length: 14 amino acids.

DNA for the CDR3: TGTGCCAGCAGTCTCCTTGGACGCGGGGGGGCCAACGTCCTGACTTTC. Its translation is CASSLLGRGGANVLTF. The V and J genes are TRBV28 and TRBJ2-6; possibly TRBD2 for D (5 bases). Trimming cost V 5 bases and J 4 bases, with 15 bases left between them. The CDR3 contains 16 residues. The V gene's germline CDR1 is MDHEN and CDR2 SYDVKM.

V gene TRBV5-4 combines with J gene TRBJ2-3; 8 bases are a match to TRBD2. Losses at the gene ends were 2 bases for V and 0 bases for J; bases not matched to a gene: 5. CDR1 is SGHNT and CDR2 is YYREEE in the germline V gene (reference sequence). This CDR3 region has 16 residues. The CDR3 sequence: CASSLRLALSTDTQYF. CDR3 coding DNA: TGTGCCAGCAGCTTAAGACTAGCGCTTAGCACAGATACGCAGTATTTT.

This chain links TRBV25-1 with TRBJ1-3, with a tentative D call TRBD1 (6 bases). V was cut by 6 bases and J by 8 bases, with 14 bases left in between. CDR3 length equals 13 residues. Germline V gives CDR1 MGHDK, CDR2 SYGVNS. The CDR3 DNA follows: TGTGCCAGCAGCCCCGGGGGCGGAGACACCATATATTTT. This gives the protein CASSPGGGDTIYF. The entire variable domain, with the rest obtained from reference TRBV25-1 and TRBJ1-3, is as follows: EADIYQTPRYLVIGTGKKITLECSQTMGHDKMYWYQQDPGMELHLIHYSYGVNSTEKGDLSSESTVSRIRTEHFPLTLESARPSHTSQYLCASSPGGGDTIYFGEGSWLTVV.

The chain joins TRBV28 to TRBJ1-2, with unresolved D. Trimming left V 8 bases short and J 8 bases short, with 21 bases between. The CDR3 sequence is 14 residues long. CDR1 and CDR2 from the germline V gene are MDHEN and SYDVKM. CDR3 DNA: TGTGCCAGCGGAACATACGGCTCCGTGTTCGGCTACACCTTC. Its translation is CASGTYGSVFGYTF.

The DNA of the CDR3 is TGCGCCAGCAGCTTGGCAGGGGCCCCGGAAAACATTCAGTACTTC. Its translation: CASSLAGAPENIQYF. The V gene is TRBV5-1, the J gene TRBJ2-4; tentative D call: TRBD1 (6 bases). V was trimmed by 0 bases and J by 5 bases, leaving 12 bases between them. The V gene's germline CDR1 is SGHRS and CDR2 YFSETQ. The CDR3 sequence is 15 residues long. Together with reference TRBV5-1 and TRBJ2-4, the CDR3 gives the full variable domain: KAGVTQTPRYLIKTRGQQVTLSCSPISGHRSVSWYQQTPGQGLQFLFEYFSETQRNKGNFPGRFSGRQFSNSRSEMNVSTLELGDSALYLCASSLAGAPENIQYFGAGTRLSVL.

This chain connects TRBV7-8 to TRBJ1-1; TRBD1 is a possible D gene (5 bases). The CDR3 loop spans 14 amino acids. The ends were cut back, 5 bases at V and 3 bases at J, with 13 bases in the middle. Germline V lookup: CDR1 SGHVS, CDR2 FQNEAQ. The CDR3 DNA is TGTGCCAGCAGCACTGGACATTACTACACTGAAGCTTTCTTT. Translating it yields CASSTGHYYTEAFF.

This clone turned up a few times. The rearrangement uses TRBV5-4 and TRBJ2-7, with D possibly matching TRBD2 (6 bases). CDR3 length equals 15 residues. The ends were cut back, 2 bases at V and 0 bases at J, with 12 bases in the middle. Germline V CDR1 and CDR2: SGHNT, YYREEE (reference sequence). The CDR3 DNA is TGTGCCAGCAGCTTCTCTAGCGCCCGCTCCTACGAGCAGTACTTC. This sequence encodes CASSFSSARSYEQYF.

V gene TRBV5-4 combines with J gene TRBJ1-1; perhaps TRBD1 as D (5 bases). CDR3 length: 15 amino acids. Trimming removed 0 bases at V and 1 base at J, with 10 bases between. The germline V gene encodes CDR1 SGHNT and CDR2 YYREEE (reference sequence). The CDR3: CASSLGDRPNTEAFF. The CDR3 DNA reads as TGTGCCAGCAGCTTGGGCGACAGACCGAACACTGAAGCTTTCTTT. Filled out from reference TRBV5-4 and TRBJ1-1, the complete variable domain reads ETGVTQSPTHLIKTRGQQVTLRCSSQSGHNTVSWYQQALGQGPQFIFQYYREEENGRGNFPPRFSGLQFPNYSSELNVNALELDDSALYLCASSLGDRPNTEAFFGQGTRLTVV.

The CDR3 DNA reads TGTGCCTGGAGGACGAGGGGTTATAATTCACCCCTCCACTTT. As protein: CAWRTRGYNSPLHF. The chain uses TRBV30 and TRBJ1-6; D perhaps matches TRBD1 (5 bases). Trimming pared 3 bases from V and 4 bases from J, leaving 10 bases between. There are 14 residues in the CDR3. Looked up from germline, CDR1 is GTSNPN and CDR2 is SVGIG (reference sequence).

The chain links TRBV5-4 to TRBJ2-4; D perhaps matches TRBD2 (5 bases). V was trimmed by 4 bases and J by 6 bases, leaving 14 bases between them. Germline CDR1 and CDR2: SGHNT and YYREEE (reference sequence). The CDR3 loop spans 14 amino acids. The CDR3 here is CASSRTSETNIQYF. The CDR3 nucleotides read TGTGCCAGCAGCCGTACTAGTGAAACAAACATTCAGTACTTC.

The rearrangement uses TRBV18 and TRBJ1-1; D gene unclear. The germline V gene encodes CDR1 KGHSH and CDR2 LQKENI. The length of the CDR3 is 14 residues. The V gene lost 1 base and the J gene lost 0 bases, with 6 bases spanning the gap. The CDR3 reads CASSPLGVNTEAFF. In DNA form, the CDR3 reads TGTGCCAGCTCACCACTGGGCGTGAACACTGAAGCTTTCTTT. Looking up the rest from reference TRBV18 and TRBJ1-1 gives the full variable domain: NAGVMQNPRHLVRRRGQEARLRCSPMKGHSHVYWYRQLPEEGLKFMVYLQKENIIDESGMPKERFSAEFPKEGPSILRIQQVVRGDSAAYFCASSPLGVNTEAFFGQGTRLTVV.

The J gene is TRBJ2-5, the V gene TRBV5-6, with D unresolved. The J call could be wrong; TRBJ2-7 is a better fit for the DNA end. The CDR3 has 13 residues. Germline-derived CDR1 and CDR2 are SGHDT and YYEEEE. Here the CDR3 DNA reads TGTGCCAGCAGCTCCTGGGATCGGACCGAGCAGTACTTC. Translated, it gives CASSSWDRTEQYF.

The rearrangement joins TRBV9 to TRBJ1-3, with a tentative D call TRBD1 (6 bases). Trimming pared 6 bases from V and 2 bases from J, leaving 21 bases between. CDR1 SGDLS and CDR2 YYNGEE come from the germline V gene. The CDR3 consists of 17 residues. As DNA, the CDR3 is TGTGCCAGCAAGGGGGGAGAGGGCGCAGAAACTGGAAACACCATATATTTT. Its protein is CASKGGEGAETGNTIYF.

The sample holds a few counts of this clone. The CDR3 DNA is TGTGCCTGGACCCGGGACCCCGGGGGTGAGCAGTACTTC. Translation gives CAWTRDPGGEQYF. The genes are TRBV30 and TRBJ2-7, with D possibly matching TRBD2 (6 bases). The CDR3 sequence is 13 residues long. In germline, CDR1 is GTSNPN, CDR2 SVGIG (reference sequence). The germline V and J ends were trimmed by 4 bases and 7 bases, with 17 bases remaining between them.

The CDR3 sequence is CASSPRGDNEQFF. The DNA for the CDR3 is TGTGCCAGCAGCCCGAGGGGTGACAATGAGCAGTTCTTC. V is TRBV14 and J is TRBJ2-1, with D perhaps being TRBD1 or TRBD2 (5 bases each). CDR1 and CDR2 from the germline V gene are SGHDN and FVKESK. The CDR3 is 13 residues long. V lost 4 bases to trimming and J lost 5 bases, with 9 bases between them. Full variable domain (rest looked up from reference TRBV14 and TRBJ2-1): EAGVTQFPSHSVIEKGQTVTLRCDPISGHDNLYWYRRVMGKEIKFLLHFVKESKQDESGMPNNRFLAERTGGTYSTLKVQPAELEDSGVYFCASSPRGDNEQFFGPGTRLTVL.